This T cell receptor beta chain was captured by sequencing in a study of ipilimumab plus nivolumab after autologous stem cell transplantation listed by TCRdb under 2021. At the level of the whole study: A median of 5 ipilimumab doses and roughly eight nivolumab doses was received by trial patients. The DLBCL cohort included primary refractory and relapsed disease, with 18-month progression-free survival of roughly 86% and 30% respectively. Patients with high-risk diffuse large B cell lymphoma, mature T cell lymphoma, or multiple myeloma undergoing autologous transplant were enrolled in the trial. Thirty-five patients made up the trial's intent-to-treat population. Results and caveats for the whole study, not just this receptor: The authors concluded that combined checkpoint inhibition appeared tolerable when used as consolidation after transplant. Per the authors, a biologic rationale for further study of the post-transplant checkpoint inhibition approach was offered by T cell receptor repertoire, regulatory T cell phenotype and gut microbiota profiles.

The library was obtained by the immunoSEQ multiplex PCR assay. The source is immuneACCESS, and TCRdb retained only in-frame sequences with V and J called. Part of the clones is not carried over; for the studies checked, unresolved V genes explain less than half of this, and the remainder is unexplained. This sample is represented by roughly 25,000 clones; around 83% of them were singletons. Approximately 5.2% of the sample belongs to the ten largest clones. To note about this clone: Its cognate antigen has yet to be identified. The input lacks base qualities; no much larger clone sits a single base away.

The germline V gene encodes CDR1 LGHNA and CDR2 YSLEER. The trim is 0 bases for V and 0 bases for J, with a gap of 13 bases between the germline ends. The cysteine opens and the phenylalanine closes a CDR3 of 17 amino acids. This entry keeps only the CDR3 DNA: 51 bases, framed from base 1. Ipilimumab was given at 1 mg/kg intravenously on day 1 of selected weeks, and checkpoint therapy started 14 to 28 days after autologous transplant. The nivolumab dose was 3 mg/kg intravenously, delivered on day 1 of weeks 1, 4, 7, 10, and every two weeks through week 26. The study was a Phase Ib clinical trial testing combined checkpoint inhibition with ipilimumab and nivolumab as consolidation after autologous stem cell transplantation.

The sample was PBMCs, taken in a trial of ipilimumab plus nivolumab as post-transplant consolidation. The TCR comes from a male donor with diffuse large B-cell lymphoma. The chain couples TRBV4-3 to TRBJ2-3, and the D gene may be TRBD2, 6 bases matching. The nucleotide sequence reads as follows: TGCGCCAGCAGCCAAGACTTCCAAGGGACTAGCACAGATACGCAGTATTTT. The encoded protein is CASSQDFQGTSTDTQYF.